This TCR beta chain comes out of a study of technical replicates of blood from several donors. Sequencing was performed with immunoSEQ multiplex PCR; in TCRdb, only in-frame clones are kept and a portion is missing. The sample lists some 15,000 clones; 80% to 90% were seen once. Between the trimmed V and J ends, which lost 4 bases and 8 bases, there was a span of 10 bases. Germline CDR1 is SGHDT and CDR2 is YYEEEE. CDR3 length equals 12 residues. The sequence was collected from a human donor in good health. The V and J genes are TRBV5-6 and TRBJ2-1; D is unresolved. The specimen was PBMCs. CDR3 sequence: CASSHGWDEQFF. The DNA of the CDR3 is TGTGCCAGCAGCCACGGGTGGGATGAGCAGTTCTTC.